This entry describes one T cell receptor (beta chain). This clone was counted many times. The target of this receptor is not known. No much larger clone is present one base from it, and per-base qualities are unavailable. The junction carries 18 bases between V and J, which are trimmed by 0 bases and 5 bases respectively. The CDR1 and CDR2 encoded by the germline V gene are SGDLS and YYNGEE. Counted from cysteine to phenylalanine, this CDR3 has 17 amino acids. Just the 51-base CDR3 DNA is kept, in frame starting at base 1. This entry is derived from a study of beta chain features in type 1 diabetes (dated by TCRdb to 2016 to 2019). General notes on the study: Patients and healthy donors did not differ in mean age, gender distribution, total cell number or subset yield. A total of 107,917,701 sorted cells were examined across all samples, and RNA yield correlated strongly with the number of cells per subset. In the study, TCRB repertoires of sorted circulating CD4+ T cell subsets from recently diagnosed type 1 diabetes patients were compared with those of matched healthy donors. Naive and central memory subsets were obtained from all 30 or so donors, but regulatory and stem cell-like memory subsets were isolated from only 8 patients and about eight healthy donors.

What the research found in general, with its limitations: In all four CD4+ subsets, TCRB CDR3 length was moderately but significantly shorter in type 1 diabetes patients. Patients with type 1 diabetes made fewer insertions and deleted more nucleotides at VDJ recombination sites, implying thymic rearrangement abnormalities. PCR might favor shorter templates, but patient and control samples were amplified and corrected together, so any skew would affect both groups equally. Naive, central memory and regulatory TCRB repertoires appeared to be more similar among patients than among healthy donors. Because cDNA rather than genomic DNA was sequenced, highly expressing activated cells could have been over-represented, although no difference in activation and CD3 levels was found between groups. Because small numbers of individuals were included in the HLA sub-analyses, any influence of HLA type on TCRB rearrangement was left unresolved.

A single peripheral blood draw of about 120 mL on average was collected from each donor into heparinised tubes. A BD FACSAria II and a panel including CD45RO, CCR7, CD25, CD127, CD95 and CD27 were used to sort naive, central memory, regulatory and stem cell-like memory CD4+ T cells. A purity above 95% was achieved for all sorted populations. PBMCs were separated immediately by Lymphoprep density gradient centrifugation and were stained directly, without being cultured. So that batch effects would be minimized, each experiment stained and sorted samples in pairs, pairing one healthy donor with one patient. The High Capacity cDNA Reverse Transcription Kit was used to reverse transcribe all of the isolated RNA, meaning that expressed TCRB transcripts were what got sequenced. Deep immunoSEQ sequencing was applied to naive, central memory and regulatory T cell samples, giving an average of around 3.4 million total reads per sample. Sorted cells were lysed in RLT buffer and RNA was extracted with DNase-treated RNeasy Micro or Mini kits, depending on cell number. To prevent cross-contamination, each cell subset was processed individually, whereas patient and healthy donor samples were processed jointly. TCRB sequences were amplified from cDNA with the immunoSEQ multiplex PCR, producing 87-bp fragments spanning the CDR3 region. Sequencing of the amplicons was performed on the Illumina HiSeq platform. In the source study's methods: Synthetic template baselines were used to correct PCR bias computationally, reads within Hamming distance 2 were collapsed together, and singletons that could not be merged were discarded. Reads were aligned to IMGT to assign V, D and J genes, CDR3 length, and insertions or deletions at six rearrangement sites. Clonotype counts were normalized to sorted cell number within each subset before computing true diversity and Gini coefficients with the tcR R package. The overlap coefficient, calculated on TCRB nucleotide sequences, was used to quantify repertoire sharing. TCRdb limited this immuneACCESS table to in-frame rearrangements with V and J called. A share of clones is missing; checked studies link under half to unresolved V genes, and the rest is unexplained. V and J calls plus clone size are reproduced from that table; the DNA served to infer D and trimming. The sample contains almost 350,000 clones, approximately 9.7% of them found a single time. The ten most abundant clones make up approximately 1% of the sample.

The chain was built from TRBV9 and TRBJ2-4; the D element could tentatively be TRBD1 or TRBD2, as 6 bases agree for each. The source is a man aged 25 to 40 with type 1 diabetes. What was sequenced was central memory CD4+ T cells from blood. In nucleotides, the sequence is TGTGCCAGCAGCGTAGTAGGGGGGATCAGAGGTGAAAACATTCAGTACTTC. This translates into CASSVVGGIRGENIQYF.